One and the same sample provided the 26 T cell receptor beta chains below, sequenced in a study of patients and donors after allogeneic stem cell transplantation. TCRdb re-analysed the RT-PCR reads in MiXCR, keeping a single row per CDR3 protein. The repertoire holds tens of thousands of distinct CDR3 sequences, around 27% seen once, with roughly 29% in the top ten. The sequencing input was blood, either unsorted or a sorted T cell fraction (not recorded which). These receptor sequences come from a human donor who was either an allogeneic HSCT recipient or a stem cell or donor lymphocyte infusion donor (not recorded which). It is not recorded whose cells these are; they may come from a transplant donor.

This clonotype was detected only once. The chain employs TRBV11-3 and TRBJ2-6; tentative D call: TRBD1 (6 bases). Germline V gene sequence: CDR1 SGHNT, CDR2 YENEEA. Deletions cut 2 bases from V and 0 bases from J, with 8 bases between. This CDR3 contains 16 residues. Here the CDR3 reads CASSLSRGSGANVLTF. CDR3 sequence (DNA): TGTGCCAGCAGCTTATCCAGGGGCTCTGGGGCCAACGTCCTGACTTTC. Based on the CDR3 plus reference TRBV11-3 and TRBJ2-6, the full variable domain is EAGVVQSPRYKIIEKKQPVAFWCNPISGHNTLYWYLQNLGQGPELLIRYENEEAVDDSQLPKDRFSAERLKGVDSTLKIQPAELGDSAVYLCASSLSRGSGANVLTFGAGSRLTVL.

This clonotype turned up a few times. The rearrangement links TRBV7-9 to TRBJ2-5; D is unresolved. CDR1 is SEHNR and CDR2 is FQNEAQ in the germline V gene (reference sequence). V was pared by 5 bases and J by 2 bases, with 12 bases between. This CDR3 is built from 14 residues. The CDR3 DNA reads TGTGCCAGCAGCCCAGGCCACGTACAAGAGACCCAGTACTTC. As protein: CASSPGHVQETQYF.

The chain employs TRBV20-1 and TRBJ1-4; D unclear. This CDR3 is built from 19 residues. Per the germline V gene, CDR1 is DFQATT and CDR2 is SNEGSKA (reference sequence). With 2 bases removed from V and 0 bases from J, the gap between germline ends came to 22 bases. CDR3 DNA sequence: TGCAGTGCTAGAATCGAGGGCTCCCGCACCCGTGCAACTAATGAAAAACTGTTTTTT. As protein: CSARIEGSRTRATNEKLFF.

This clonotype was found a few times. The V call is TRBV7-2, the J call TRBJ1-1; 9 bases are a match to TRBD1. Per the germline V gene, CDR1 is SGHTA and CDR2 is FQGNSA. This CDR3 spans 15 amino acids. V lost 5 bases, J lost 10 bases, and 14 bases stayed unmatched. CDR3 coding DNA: TGTGCCAGCAGCCTCACGCCGGGACAGGGCCCTGGAGCTTTCTTT. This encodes CASSLTPGQGPGAFF.

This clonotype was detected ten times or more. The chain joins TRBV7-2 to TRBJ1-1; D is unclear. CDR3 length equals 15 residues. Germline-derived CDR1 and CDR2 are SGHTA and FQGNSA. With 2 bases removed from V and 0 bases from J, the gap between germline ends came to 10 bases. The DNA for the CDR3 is TGTGCCAGCAGCTTACCCCTCAGAATGAACACTGAAGCTTTCTTT. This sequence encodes CASSLPLRMNTEAFF.

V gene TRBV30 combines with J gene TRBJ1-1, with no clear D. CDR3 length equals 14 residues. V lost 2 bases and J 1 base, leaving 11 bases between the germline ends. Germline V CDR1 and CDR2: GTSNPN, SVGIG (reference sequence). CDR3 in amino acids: CAWSTWRANTEAFF. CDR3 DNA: TGTGCCTGGAGTACATGGAGAGCGAACACTGAAGCTTTCTTT. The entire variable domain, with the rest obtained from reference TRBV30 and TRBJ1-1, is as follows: SQTIHQWPATLVQPVGSPLSLECTVEGTSNPNLYWYRQAAGRGLQLLFYSVGIGQISSEVPQNLSASRPQDRQFILSSKKLLLSDSGFYLCAWSTWRANTEAFFGQGTRLTVV.

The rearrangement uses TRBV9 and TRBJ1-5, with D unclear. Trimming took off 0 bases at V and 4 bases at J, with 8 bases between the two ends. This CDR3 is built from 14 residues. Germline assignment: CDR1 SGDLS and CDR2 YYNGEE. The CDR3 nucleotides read TGTGCCAGCAGCGTAGGGCCGGGGAATCAGCCCCAGCATTTT. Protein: CASSVGPGNQPQHF.

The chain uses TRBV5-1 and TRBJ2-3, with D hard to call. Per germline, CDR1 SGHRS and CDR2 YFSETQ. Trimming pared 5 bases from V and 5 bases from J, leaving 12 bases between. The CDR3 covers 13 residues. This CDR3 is CASSSTRIDTQYF. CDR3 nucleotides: TGCGCCAGCAGTTCGACCAGGATAGATACGCAGTATTTT.

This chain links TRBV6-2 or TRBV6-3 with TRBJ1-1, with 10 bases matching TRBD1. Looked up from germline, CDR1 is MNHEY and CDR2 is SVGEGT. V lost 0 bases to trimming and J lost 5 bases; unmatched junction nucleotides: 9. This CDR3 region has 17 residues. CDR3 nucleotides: TGTGCCAGCAGTTACTCGGGACAGGGGCTCGTGGCGACTGAAGCTTTCTTT. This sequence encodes CASSYSGQGLVATEAFF.

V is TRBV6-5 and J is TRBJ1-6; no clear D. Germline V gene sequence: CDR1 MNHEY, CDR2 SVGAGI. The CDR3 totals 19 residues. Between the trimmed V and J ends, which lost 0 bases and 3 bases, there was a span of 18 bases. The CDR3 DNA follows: TGTGCCAGCAGTTACTCGCCTTATTGGGGTTCCCTCTATAATTCACCCCTCCACTTT. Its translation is CASSYSPYWGSLYNSPLHF.

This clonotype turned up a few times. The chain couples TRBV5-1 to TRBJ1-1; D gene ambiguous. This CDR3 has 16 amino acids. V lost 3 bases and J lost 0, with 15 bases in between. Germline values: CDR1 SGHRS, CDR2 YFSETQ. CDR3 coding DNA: TGCGCCAGCAGCTACTGGGCCCAGCCTATGAACACTGAAGCTTTCTTT. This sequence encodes CASSYWAQPMNTEAFF.

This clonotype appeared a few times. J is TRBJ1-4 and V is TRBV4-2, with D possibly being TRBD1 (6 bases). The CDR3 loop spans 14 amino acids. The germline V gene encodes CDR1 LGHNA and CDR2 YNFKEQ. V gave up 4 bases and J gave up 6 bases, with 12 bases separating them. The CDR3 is CASSPGQFDEKLFF. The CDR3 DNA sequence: TGTGCCAGCAGCCCCGGACAGTTCGATGAAAAACTGTTTTTT.

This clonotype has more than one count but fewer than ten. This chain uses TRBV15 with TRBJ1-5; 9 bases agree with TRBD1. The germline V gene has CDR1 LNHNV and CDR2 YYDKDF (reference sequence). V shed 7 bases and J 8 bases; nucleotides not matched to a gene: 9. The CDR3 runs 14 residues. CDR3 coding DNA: TGTGCCACCAACACGGGACAGGGTTCGAAGCCCCAGCATTTT. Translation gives CATNTGQGSKPQHF.

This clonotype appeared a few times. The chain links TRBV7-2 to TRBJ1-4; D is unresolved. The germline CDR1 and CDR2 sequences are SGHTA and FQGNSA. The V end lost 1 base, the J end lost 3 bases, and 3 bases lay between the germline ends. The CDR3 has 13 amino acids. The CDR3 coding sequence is TGTGCCAGCAGCTTAGGACCTAATGAAAAACTGTTTTTT. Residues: CASSLGPNEKLFF.

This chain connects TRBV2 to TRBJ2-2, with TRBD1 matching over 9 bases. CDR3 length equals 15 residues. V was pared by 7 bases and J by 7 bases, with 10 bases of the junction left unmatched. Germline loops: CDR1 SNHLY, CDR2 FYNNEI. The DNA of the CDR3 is TGTGCCAGCATACTACAGGGGGCTTTGAGCGGGGAGCTGTTTTTT. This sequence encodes CASILQGALSGELFF.

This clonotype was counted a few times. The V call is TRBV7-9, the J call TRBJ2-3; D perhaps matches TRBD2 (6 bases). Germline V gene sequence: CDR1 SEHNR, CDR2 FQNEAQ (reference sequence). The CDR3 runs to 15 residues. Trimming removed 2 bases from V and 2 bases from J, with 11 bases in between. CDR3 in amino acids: CASSLRLATTDTQYF. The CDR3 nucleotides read TGTGCCAGCAGCTTAAGGCTAGCGACCACAGATACGCAGTATTTT.

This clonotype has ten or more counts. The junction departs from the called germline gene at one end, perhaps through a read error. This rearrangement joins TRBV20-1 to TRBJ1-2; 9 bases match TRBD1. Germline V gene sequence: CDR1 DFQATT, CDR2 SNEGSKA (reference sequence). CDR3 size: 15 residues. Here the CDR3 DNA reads TGCAGTGCTAGAGACCTACAGGGGGCTGACTACGGCTACACCTTC. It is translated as CSARDLQGADYGYTF.

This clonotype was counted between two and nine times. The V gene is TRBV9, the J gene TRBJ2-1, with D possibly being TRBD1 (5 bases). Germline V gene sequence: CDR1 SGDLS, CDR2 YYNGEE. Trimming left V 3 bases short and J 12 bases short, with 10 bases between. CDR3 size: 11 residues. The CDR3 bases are TGTGCCAGCAGCGGTTGGGGCTCGCAGTTCTTC. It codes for CASSGWGSQFF.

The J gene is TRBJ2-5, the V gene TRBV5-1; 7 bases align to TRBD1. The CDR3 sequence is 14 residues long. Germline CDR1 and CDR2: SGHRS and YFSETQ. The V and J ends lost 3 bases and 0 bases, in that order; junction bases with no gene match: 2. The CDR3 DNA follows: TGCGCCAGCAGCTCGGACAGGAACCAAGAGACCCAGTACTTC. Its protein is CASSSDRNQETQYF.

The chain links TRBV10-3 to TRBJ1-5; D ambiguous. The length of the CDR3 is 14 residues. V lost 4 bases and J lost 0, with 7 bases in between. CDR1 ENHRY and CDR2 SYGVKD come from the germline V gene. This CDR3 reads CAISGTSSNQPQHF. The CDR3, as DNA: TGTGCCATCAGTGGAACCTCTAGCAATCAGCCCCAGCATTTT.

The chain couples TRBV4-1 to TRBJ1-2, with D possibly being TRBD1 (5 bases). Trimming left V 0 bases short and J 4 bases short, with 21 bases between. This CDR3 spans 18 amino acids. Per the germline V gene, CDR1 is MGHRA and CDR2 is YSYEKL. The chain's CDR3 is CASSQDAWGVTFRYGYTF. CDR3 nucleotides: TGCGCCAGCAGCCAAGATGCCTGGGGGGTTACCTTTCGCTATGGCTACACCTTC.

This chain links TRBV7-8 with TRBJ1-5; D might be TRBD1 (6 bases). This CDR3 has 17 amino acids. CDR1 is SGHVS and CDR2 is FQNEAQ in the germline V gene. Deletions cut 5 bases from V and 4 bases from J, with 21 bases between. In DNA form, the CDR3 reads TGTGCCAGCAGCCAAGGATGGTACAGGGAATTAAATCAGCCCCAGCATTTT. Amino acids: CASSQGWYRELNQPQHF.

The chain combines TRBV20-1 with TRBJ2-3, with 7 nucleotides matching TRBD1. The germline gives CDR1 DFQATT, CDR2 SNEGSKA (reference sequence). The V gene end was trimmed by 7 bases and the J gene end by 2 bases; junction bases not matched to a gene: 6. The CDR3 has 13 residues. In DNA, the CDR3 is TGCAGTGTGGACAGGTCGACCACAGATACGCAGTATTTT. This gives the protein CSVDRSTTDTQYF.

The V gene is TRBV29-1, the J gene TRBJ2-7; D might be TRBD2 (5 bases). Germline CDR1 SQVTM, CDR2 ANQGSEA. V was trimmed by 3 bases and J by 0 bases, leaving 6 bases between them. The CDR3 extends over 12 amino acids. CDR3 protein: CSVDEGSYEQYF. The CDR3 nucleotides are TGCAGCGTTGACGAGGGCTCCTACGAGCAGTACTTC.

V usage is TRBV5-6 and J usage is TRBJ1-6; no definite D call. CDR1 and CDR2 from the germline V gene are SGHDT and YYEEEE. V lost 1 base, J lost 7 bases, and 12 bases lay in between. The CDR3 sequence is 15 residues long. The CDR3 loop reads CASSLFGLGNSPLHF. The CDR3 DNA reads TGTGCCAGCAGCTTGTTCGGGTTAGGGAATTCACCCCTCCACTTT.

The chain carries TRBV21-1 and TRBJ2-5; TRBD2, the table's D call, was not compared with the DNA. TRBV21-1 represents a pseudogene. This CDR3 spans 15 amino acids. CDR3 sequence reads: CASSKVRGSQETQYF. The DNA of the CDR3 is TGTGCCAGCAGCAAAGTTCGCGGGAGCCAAGAGACCCAGTACTTC.